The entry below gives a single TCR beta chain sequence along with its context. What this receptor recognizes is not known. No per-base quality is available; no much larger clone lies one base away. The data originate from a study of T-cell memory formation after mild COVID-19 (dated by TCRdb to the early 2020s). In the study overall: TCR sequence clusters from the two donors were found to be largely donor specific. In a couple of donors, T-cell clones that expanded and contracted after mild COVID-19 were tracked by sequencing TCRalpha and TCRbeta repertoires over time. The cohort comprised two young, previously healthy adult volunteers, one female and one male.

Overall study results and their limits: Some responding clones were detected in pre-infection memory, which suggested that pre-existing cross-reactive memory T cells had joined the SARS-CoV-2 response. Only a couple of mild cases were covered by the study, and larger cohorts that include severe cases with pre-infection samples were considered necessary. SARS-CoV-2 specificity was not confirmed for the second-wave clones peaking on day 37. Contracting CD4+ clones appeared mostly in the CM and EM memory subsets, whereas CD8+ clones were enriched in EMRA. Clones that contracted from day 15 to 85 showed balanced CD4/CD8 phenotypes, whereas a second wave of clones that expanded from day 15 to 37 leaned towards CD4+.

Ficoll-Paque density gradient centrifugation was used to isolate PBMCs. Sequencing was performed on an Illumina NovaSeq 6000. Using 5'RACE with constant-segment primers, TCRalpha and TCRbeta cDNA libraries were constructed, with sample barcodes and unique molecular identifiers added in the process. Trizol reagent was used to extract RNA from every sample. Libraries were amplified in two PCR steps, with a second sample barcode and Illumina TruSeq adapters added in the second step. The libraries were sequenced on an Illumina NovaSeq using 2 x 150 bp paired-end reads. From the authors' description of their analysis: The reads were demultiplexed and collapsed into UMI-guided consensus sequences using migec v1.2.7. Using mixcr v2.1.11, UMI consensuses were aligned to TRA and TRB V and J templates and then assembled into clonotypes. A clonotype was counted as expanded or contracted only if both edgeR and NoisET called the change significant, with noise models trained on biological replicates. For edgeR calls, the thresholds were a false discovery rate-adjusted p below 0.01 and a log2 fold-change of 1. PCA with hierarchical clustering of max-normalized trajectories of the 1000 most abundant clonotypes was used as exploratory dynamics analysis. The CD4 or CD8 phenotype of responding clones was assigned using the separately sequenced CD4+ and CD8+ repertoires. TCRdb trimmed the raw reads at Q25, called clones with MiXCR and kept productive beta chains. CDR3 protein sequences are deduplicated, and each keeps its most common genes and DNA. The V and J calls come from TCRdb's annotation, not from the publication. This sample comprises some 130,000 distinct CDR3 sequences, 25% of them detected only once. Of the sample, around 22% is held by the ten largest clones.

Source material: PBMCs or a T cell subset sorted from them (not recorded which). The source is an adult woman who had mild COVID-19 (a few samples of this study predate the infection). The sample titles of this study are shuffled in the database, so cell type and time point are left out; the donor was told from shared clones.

The CDR3 region reads CAWSGPLQGAAYEQYF. The DNA sequence is as follows: TGTGCCTGGAGTGGCCCCTTACAGGGGGCGGCCTACGAGCAGTACTTC. The chain employs TRBV30 and TRBJ2-7; the junction holds 9 bases that match TRBD1. From V the trimming removes 1 base and from J it removes 2 bases, while the gene matches leave 9 bases of the junction unaccounted for. There are 16 amino acids in the CDR3, from cysteine to phenylalanine inclusive. Only the CDR3 part of the read is kept: 48 bases, read in frame from the first base. The germline V gene (reference sequence) specifies GTSNPN as CDR1 and SVGIG as CDR2.